The 32 T cell receptor beta chains reported below all come from one sample, sequenced in a study of T cell repertoires in cytomegalovirus infection. The antigens for these receptors are not known. TCRdb itself ran the reads through MiXCR, one entry per CDR3 protein. The sample lists fewer than 850,000 distinct CDR3 sequences; roughly 29% were seen once. The specimen was cultured CD8+ T cells from PBMCs, collected from culture after CMV antigen stimulation. These receptors originate from a human donor in good health (CMV status not recorded). Some clones in this sample may be carry-over from other donors' samples.

This clonotype came up a few times. The chain uses TRBV5-4 and TRBJ2-2; possibly TRBD2 for D (5 bases). The V end was cut by 6 bases, the J end by 4 bases, with 19 bases between. This CDR3 comprises 16 residues. Germline CDR1 and CDR2: SGHNT and YYREEE (reference sequence). Written as DNA, the CDR3 is TGTGCCAGCACCCTTAAGAGGGAACGTATCACCGGGGAGCTGTTTTTT. This encodes CASTLKRERITGELFF.

This clonotype was detected a few times. The chain has TRBV6-5 and TRBJ1-2, with TRBD1 as a possible D gene (5 bases). Germline V gene lookup returns CDR1 MNHEY and CDR2 SVGAGI. Between the trimmed V and J ends, which lost 2 bases and 3 bases, there was a span of 13 bases. This CDR3 has 15 residues. The CDR3 sequence is CASSYGAGLDYGYTF. CDR3 coding DNA: TGTGCCAGCAGTTACGGGGCAGGGTTGGACTATGGCTACACCTTC.

This clonotype has just a few counts. J is TRBJ2-1 and V is TRBV6-2 or TRBV6-3, with D possibly matching TRBD2 (5 bases). V was shortened by 2 bases and J by 4 bases, with 21 bases between the two germline ends. CDR3 length: 18 amino acids. The V gene's germline CDR1 is MNHEY and CDR2 SVGEGT. CDR3 nucleotide sequence: TGTGCCAGCAGTTACCGGGATGGCAATCCCCCACCTTACAATGAGCAGTTCTTC. Translation gives CASSYRDGNPPPYNEQFF.

The J gene is TRBJ1-2, the V gene TRBV20-1; D possibly corresponds to TRBD1 (5 bases). Trimming removed 2 bases at V and 4 bases at J, with 11 bases between. Germline-derived CDR1 and CDR2 are DFQATT and SNEGSKA (reference sequence). CDR3 length equals 13 residues. The CDR3 loop reads CSARKQESYGYTF. CDR3 nucleotide sequence: TGCAGTGCTAGAAAACAGGAGAGCTATGGCTACACCTTC.

Only a few counts were recorded for this clonotype. This chain joins TRBV4-2 and TRBJ1-5, with TRBD1 identical over 8 bases. The CDR3 has 14 amino acids. V shed 3 bases and J 9 bases; nucleotides not matched to a gene: 7. Germline V gene sequence: CDR1 LGHNA, CDR2 YNFKEQ. The CDR3 DNA sequence: TGTGCCAGCAGCCAGGGACAGGTGCTACGGCCCCAGCATTTT. This translates into CASSQGQVLRPQHF.

The chain links TRBV7-4 to TRBJ2-4; maybe TRBD2 (5 bases). Trimming pared 2 bases from V and 1 base from J, leaving 18 bases between. The germline CDR1 and CDR2 sequences are SGHVT and SQSDAQ. This CDR3 has 18 amino acids. The CDR3 sequence is CASSLREGALGAKNIQYF. As DNA, the CDR3 is TGTGCCAGCAGCTTACGTGAGGGCGCCCTGGGGGCCAAAAACATTCAGTACTTC.

There are a few counts of this clonotype. The rearrangement links TRBV5-6 to TRBJ1-4; D possibly corresponds to TRBD1 (5 bases). V lost 0 bases to trimming and J lost 8 bases, with 14 bases between them. The CDR3 consists of 15 residues. From germline, CDR1 is SGHDT and CDR2 YYEEEE. CDR3 in DNA: TGTGCCAGCAGCTTGGATGGCAGCCCAGGGGAAAAACTGTTTTTT. Translation gives CASSLDGSPGEKLFF.

This rearrangement joins TRBV27 to TRBJ1-2, with 8 bases matching TRBD1. The CDR3 consists of 16 residues. Germline loops: CDR1 MNHEY, CDR2 SMNVEV (reference sequence). The V segment lost 8 bases and the J segment 4 bases; nucleotides outside the gene matches: 15. The CDR3 DNA is TGTGCCAGCGCCTTCCAAGACTTGGGACAGGTCTATGGCTACACCTTC. Protein: CASAFQDLGQVYGYTF.

Only a few counts were recorded for this clonotype. The V and J genes are TRBV28 and TRBJ2-1; D is possibly TRBD1 or TRBD2 (6 bases each). V was trimmed by 8 bases and J by 10 bases, leaving 18 bases between them. Germline lookup yields CDR1 MDHEN and CDR2 SYDVKM. The CDR3 runs 13 residues. The CDR3 here is CASSLTGASEQFF. The DNA for the CDR3 is TGTGCCAGCTCCCTCACGGGGGCTAGCGAGCAGTTCTTC.

Regarding this clonotype: One end of the junction fails to match germline, which may point to a read error. The gene calls are TRBV4-2 and TRBJ1-1, with a tentative D call TRBD1 (6 bases). Per the germline V gene, CDR1 is LGHNA and CDR2 is YNFKEQ. This CDR3 is built from 14 residues. The CDR3 nucleotides read TGTGCCAGCGGCCACGGGGACATGAACACTGAAGCTTTCTTT. It encodes CASGHGDMNTEAFF.

The rearrangement uses TRBV28 and TRBJ1-1; 9 bases line up with TRBD1. The CDR3 runs to 13 residues. The trim removed 11 bases at V and 7 bases at J, leaving 11 bases unmatched. Germline CDR1 MDHEN, CDR2 SYDVKM. CDR3 region: CAARDRDVIEAFF. The CDR3 DNA is TGTGCCGCCCGGGACAGGGACGTTATTGAAGCTTTCTTT.

This clonotype was recorded at least ten times. V usage is TRBV27 and J usage is TRBJ2-3, with 9 bases lining up with TRBD2. V was pared by 4 bases and J by 5 bases, with 13 bases of the junction left unmatched. CDR1 MNHEY and CDR2 SMNVEV come from the germline V gene (reference sequence). CDR3 size: 17 residues. CDR3 sequence (DNA): TGTGCCAGCAGTTCCGTGACTTTAGCGGGGGTAAGAGATACGCAGTATTTT. Protein product: CASSSVTLAGVRDTQYF.

CDR3: CSVLGHPGADTQYF. In DNA form, the CDR3 reads TGCAGCGTTCTTGGTCACCCAGGAGCAGATACGCAGTATTTT. V usage is TRBV29-1 and J usage is TRBJ2-3; the D is unclear. V lost 5 bases and J lost 4, with 16 bases in between. CDR1 SQVTM and CDR2 ANQGSEA come from the germline V gene. The CDR3 is 14 amino acids.

This sequence joins TRBV5-1 and TRBJ2-1; D possibly corresponds to TRBD1 (6 bases). Germline V gene data show CDR1 as SGHRS and CDR2 as YFSETQ. The CDR3 loop spans 15 amino acids. The ends were cut back, 0 bases at V and 4 bases at J, with 11 bases in the middle. CDR3 sequence reads: CASSLDYGTYNEQFF. CDR3 DNA sequence: TGCGCCAGCAGCTTGGACTACGGGACATACAATGAGCAGTTCTTC.

This sequence joins TRBV20-1 and TRBJ2-7; 7 bases agree with TRBD2. The trim removed 6 bases at V and 2 bases at J, leaving 7 bases unmatched. Per the germline V gene, CDR1 is DFQATT and CDR2 is SNEGSKA (reference sequence). The CDR3 consists of 13 residues. This CDR3 is CSAQEGGAYEQYV. The DNA of the CDR3 is TGCAGTGCCCAAGAGGGAGGGGCCTACGAGCAGTACGTC.

This clonotype was detected only once. The V and J genes are TRBV28 and TRBJ2-2, with D possibly matching TRBD2 (5 bases). CDR1 and CDR2 (germline): MDHEN, SYDVKM. V was trimmed by 5 bases and J by 4 bases, leaving 17 bases between them. The CDR3 totals 16 residues. The CDR3 here is CASSLYYGILTGELFF. CDR3 nucleotides: TGTGCCAGCAGTCTCTACTACGGGATTCTCACCGGGGAGCTGTTTTTT.

The table lists this clonotype with a count of one. This may stem from a read error, because a much larger clone lies one nucleotide away. The rearrangement uses TRBV7-6 and TRBJ2-1, with D unclear. The length of the CDR3 is 13 residues. CDR1 is SGHVS, CDR2 FNYEAQ, per germline. The CDR3 here is CAGSLGEVNEQFF. As DNA, the CDR3 is TGTGCCGGCAGCTTAGGTGAGGTGAATGAGCAGTTCTTC.

In DNA, the CDR3 is TGTGCCAGCAGCTTGGGGGACACGAGCGAGCAGTACTTC. This sequence encodes CASSLGDTSEQYF. This chain uses TRBV7-6 with TRBJ2-7; maybe TRBD1 (6 bases). Germline V gene lookup returns CDR1 SGHVS and CDR2 FNYEAQ. This CDR3 region has 13 residues. Trimming cost V 3 bases and J 6 bases, with 12 bases left between them.

The gene calls are TRBV5-6 and TRBJ1-6; no firm D call. The CDR3 has 14 amino acids. Germline V gene lookup returns CDR1 SGHDT and CDR2 YYEEEE. V gave up 2 bases and J gave up 7 bases, with 10 bases separating them. The CDR3 protein is CASSFMGVNSPLHF. The CDR3 nucleotides are TGTGCCAGCAGCTTTATGGGAGTGAATTCACCCCTCCACTTT.

The chain recombines TRBV28 with TRBJ2-5; weak D call: TRBD2 (5 bases). The CDR3 covers 15 residues. The germline V and J ends were trimmed by 7 bases and 5 bases, with 20 bases remaining between them. Germline assignment: CDR1 MDHEN and CDR2 SYDVKM. In nucleotides, the CDR3 is TGTGCCAGCACCACAGTGGCGGGCGGTGGGGAGACCCAGTACTTC. It translates to CASTTVAGGGETQYF.

The sample holds a few counts of this clonotype. The gene calls are TRBV19 and TRBJ2-1, with 7 bases fitting TRBD1. CDR1 and CDR2 from the germline V gene are LNHDA and SQIVND (reference sequence). The CDR3 length is 16 residues. With V trimmed by 1 base and J by 0 bases, 3 bases remained unmatched. CDR3 residues: CASSIAGQVSYNEQFF. CDR3 bases: TGTGCCAGTAGTATAGCTGGACAGGTCTCCTACAATGAGCAGTTCTTC.

The chain uses TRBV6-1 and TRBJ1-1; D is unclear. The germline gives CDR1 MNHNS, CDR2 SASEGT. The CDR3 spans 15 residues. Trimming shortened V by 5 bases and J by 0 bases, and 13 bases separated the two germline ends. CDR3 coding DNA: TGTGCCAGCAGTTTCAACGCGATTCTGAACACTGAAGCTTTCTTT. This codes for CASSFNAILNTEAFF.

This sequence joins TRBV12-5 and TRBJ2-5; maybe TRBD2 (5 bases). CDR3 length: 16 amino acids. V lost 2 bases and J 7 bases, leaving 20 bases between the germline ends. CDR1 and CDR2 from the germline V gene are LGHNT and FRNRAP. The DNA for the CDR3 is TGTGCTAGTGGTTTGTTCTCGATGGACGGGGTTGGGACCCAGTACTTC. Its protein product is CASGLFSMDGVGTQYF.

This sequence joins TRBV4-2 and TRBJ2-2; a possible D gene is TRBD2 (6 bases). CDR3 length: 17 amino acids. Germline lookup yields CDR1 LGHNA and CDR2 YNFKEQ. V was clipped by 0 bases and J by 4 bases, with 15 bases between them. CDR3 DNA sequence: TGTGCCAGCAGCCAAGATCCTCCTATCGGGGGCACCGGGGAGCTGTTTTTT. It translates to CASSQDPPIGGTGELFF.

The rearrangement links TRBV7-4 to TRBJ2-1; a possible D gene is TRBD1 (5 bases). Germline V lookup: CDR1 SGHVT, CDR2 SQSDAQ. Trimming took 8 bases from V and 5 from J, leaving 16 bases between them. The CDR3 length is 14 residues. CDR3: CASSGPYTDNEQFF. The CDR3 region has the DNA TGTGCCAGCTCAGGGCCCTATACCGACAATGAGCAGTTCTTC.

This chain uses TRBV19 with TRBJ2-1; possible D gene TRBD2, 6 bases. Germline CDR1 is LNHDA and CDR2 is SQIVND (reference sequence). This CDR3 has 18 amino acids. V was trimmed by 0 bases and J by 2 bases, leaving 17 bases between them. CDR3 in DNA: TGTGCCAGTAGTATAGATCTGGGATCCGCTAGCGCCTACAATGAGCAGTTCTTC. Encoded protein: CASSIDLGSASAYNEQFF.

This clonotype appeared a few times. V and J are TRBV9 and TRBJ2-1; 7 bases fit TRBD1. The junction had 9 bases not matched to a gene; V was cut back by 3 bases and J by 6 bases. CDR1 and CDR2 (germline): SGDLS, YYNGEE. The CDR3 runs to 15 residues. The CDR3 here is CASSGRQGDLNEQFF. In DNA form, the CDR3 reads TGTGCCAGCAGCGGGCGACAGGGAGATCTCAATGAGCAGTTCTTC.

A few counts support this clonotype. This chain uses TRBV10-3 with TRBJ2-1; the D call may be TRBD1 or TRBD2 (6 bases each). This CDR3 has 19 amino acids. V was pared by 0 bases and J by 4 bases, with 22 bases between. Germline CDR1 is ENHRY and CDR2 is SYGVKD. Here the CDR3 DNA reads TGTGCCATCAGTGAGTCGATTGGTATTGGAGGGACAAGATACAATGAGCAGTTCTTC. Encoded protein: CAISESIGIGGTRYNEQFF.

This clonotype appeared a few times. The chain combines TRBV2 with TRBJ2-1; D is ambiguous. The ends were cut back, 7 bases at V and 7 bases at J, with 8 bases in the middle. There are 11 residues in the CDR3. From germline, CDR1 is SNHLY and CDR2 FYNNEI. In nucleotides, the CDR3 is TGTGCCAGCATTACAAGGAATGAGCAGTTCTTC. Its translation: CASITRNEQFF.

The sample holds a few counts of this clonotype. The J gene is TRBJ1-2, the V gene TRBV14, with unresolved D. This CDR3 has 14 amino acids. V was pared by 0 bases and J by 2 bases, with 7 bases between. Per germline, CDR1 SGHDN and CDR2 FVKESK. The CDR3 here is CASSQDVGNYGYTF. CDR3 DNA sequence: TGTGCCAGCAGCCAAGATGTAGGAAACTATGGCTACACCTTC.

Turning to this clonotype: A much more abundant neighbour one base away suggests this may be a read error. The chain carries TRBV12-3 or TRBV12-4 and TRBJ1-5, with 7 bases fitting TRBD1. The CDR3 has 16 amino acids. After removal of 5 bases from V and 0 bases from J, the junction contained 7 bases not matched to a gene. CDR3 amino acids: CASSTTGIHSNQPQHF. CDR3 nucleotides: TGTGCCAGCAGTACGACAGGGATACATAGCAATCAGCCCCAGCATTTT.

V gene TRBV7-9 combines with J gene TRBJ1-1; D unresolved. Germline V gene sequence: CDR1 SEHNR, CDR2 FQNEAQ (reference sequence). V was trimmed by 6 bases and J by 4 bases, leaving 12 bases between them. The CDR3 runs 13 residues. CDR3 nucleotide sequence: TGTGCCAGCAGGGCAGCCTCGGGCACTGAAGCTTTCTTT. Its translation is CASRAASGTEAFF.